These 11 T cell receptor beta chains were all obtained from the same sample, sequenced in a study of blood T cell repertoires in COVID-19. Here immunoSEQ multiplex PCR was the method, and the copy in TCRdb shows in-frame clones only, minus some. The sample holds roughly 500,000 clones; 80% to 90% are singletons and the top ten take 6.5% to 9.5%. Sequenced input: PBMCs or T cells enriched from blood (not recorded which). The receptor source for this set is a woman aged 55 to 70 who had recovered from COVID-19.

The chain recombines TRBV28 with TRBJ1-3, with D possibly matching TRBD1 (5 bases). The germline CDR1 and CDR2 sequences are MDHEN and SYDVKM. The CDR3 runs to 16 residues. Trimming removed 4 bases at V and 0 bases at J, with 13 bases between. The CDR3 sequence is CASSSDTYYSGNTIYF. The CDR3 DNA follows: TGTGCCAGCAGTTCGGACACTTACTACTCTGGAAACACCATATATTTT.

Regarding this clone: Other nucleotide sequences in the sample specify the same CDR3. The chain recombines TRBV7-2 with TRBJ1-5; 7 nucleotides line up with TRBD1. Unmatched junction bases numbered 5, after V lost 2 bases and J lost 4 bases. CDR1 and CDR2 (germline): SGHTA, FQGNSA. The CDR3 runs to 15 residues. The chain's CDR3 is CASSLYGTENQPQHF. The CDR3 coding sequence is TGTGCCAGCAGCTTATACGGGACAGAGAATCAGCCCCAGCATTTT.

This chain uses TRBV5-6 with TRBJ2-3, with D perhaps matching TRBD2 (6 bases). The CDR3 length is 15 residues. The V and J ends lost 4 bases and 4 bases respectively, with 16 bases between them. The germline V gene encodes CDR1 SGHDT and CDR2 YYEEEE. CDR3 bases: TGTGCCAGCAGCGTCCAGCGGGTGGTTCCAGATACGCAGTATTTT. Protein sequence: CASSVQRVVPDTQYF.

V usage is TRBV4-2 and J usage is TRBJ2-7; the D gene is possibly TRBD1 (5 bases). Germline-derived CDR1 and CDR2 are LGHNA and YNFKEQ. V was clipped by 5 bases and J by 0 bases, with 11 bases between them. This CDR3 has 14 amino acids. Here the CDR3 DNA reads TGTGCCAGCAGCGTGGACATCAGCTCCTACGAGCAGTACTTC. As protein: CASSVDISSYEQYF.

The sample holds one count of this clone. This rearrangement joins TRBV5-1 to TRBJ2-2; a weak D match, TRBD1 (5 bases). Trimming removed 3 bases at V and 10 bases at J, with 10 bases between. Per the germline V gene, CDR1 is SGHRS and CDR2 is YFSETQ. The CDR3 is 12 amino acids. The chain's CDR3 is CASSSQGMELFF. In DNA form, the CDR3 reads TGCGCCAGCAGCTCGCAGGGTATGGAGCTGTTTTTT.

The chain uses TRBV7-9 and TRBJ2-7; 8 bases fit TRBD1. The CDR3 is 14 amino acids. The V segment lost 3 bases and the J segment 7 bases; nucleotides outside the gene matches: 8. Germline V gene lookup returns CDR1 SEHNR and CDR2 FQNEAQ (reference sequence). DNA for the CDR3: TGTGCCAGCAGCTTGTCAGGGGGCGCGGGAGAGCAGTACTTC. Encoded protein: CASSLSGGAGEQYF.

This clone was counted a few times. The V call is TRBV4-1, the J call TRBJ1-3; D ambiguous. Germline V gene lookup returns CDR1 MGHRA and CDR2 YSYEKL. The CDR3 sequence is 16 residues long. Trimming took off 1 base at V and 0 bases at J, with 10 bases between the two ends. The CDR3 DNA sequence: TGCGCCAGCAGCCAAGGGAGGGCGTCCTCTGGAAACACCATATATTTT. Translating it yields CASSQGRASSGNTIYF.

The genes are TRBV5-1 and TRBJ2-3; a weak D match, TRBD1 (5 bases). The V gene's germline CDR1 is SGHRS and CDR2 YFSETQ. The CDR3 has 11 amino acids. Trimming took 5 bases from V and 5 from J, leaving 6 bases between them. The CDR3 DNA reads TGCGCCAGCAGGGACATAGATACGCAGTATTTT. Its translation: CASRDIDTQYF.

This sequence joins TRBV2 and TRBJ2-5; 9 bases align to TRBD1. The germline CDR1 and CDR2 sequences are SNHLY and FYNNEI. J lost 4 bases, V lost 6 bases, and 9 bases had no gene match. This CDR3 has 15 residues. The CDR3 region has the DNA TGTGCCAGCAGGCCAGGGACAGGGCAAGGAGAGACCCAGTACTTC. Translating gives CASRPGTGQGETQYF.

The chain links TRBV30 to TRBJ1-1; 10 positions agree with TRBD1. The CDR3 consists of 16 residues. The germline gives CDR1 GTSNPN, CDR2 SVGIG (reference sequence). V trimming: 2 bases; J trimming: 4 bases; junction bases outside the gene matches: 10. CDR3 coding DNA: TGTGCCTGGAGTTTATCTCTGGGACAGGGGCCCACTGAAGCTTTCTTT. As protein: CAWSLSLGQGPTEAFF.

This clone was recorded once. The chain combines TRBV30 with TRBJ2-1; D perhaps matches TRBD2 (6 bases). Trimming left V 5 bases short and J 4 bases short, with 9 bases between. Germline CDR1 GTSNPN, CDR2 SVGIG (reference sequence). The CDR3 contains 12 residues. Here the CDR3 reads CAWGGSYNEQFF. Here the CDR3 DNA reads TGTGCCTGGGGAGGGAGTTACAATGAGCAGTTCTTC.